This T cell receptor beta chain stems from a study of Graves' ophthalmopathy and Graves' hyperthyroidism. Moderate-to-severe activity, CAS at least 3, NOSPECS at least 4 and duration under 3 months characterized donors with ophthalmopathy. Lactation, pregnancy, uncontrolled infections and other autoimmune diseases were all grounds for excluding patients. The authors used Ficoll-Paque density gradient centrifugation to separate PBMCs. The input was approximately 10 ml of fresh peripheral blood. RNA transcripts yielded amplified TCR beta CDR3 regions. Investigators did first-round RT-PCR with HTBI primers, then second-round multiplex PCR. MiXCR was run by TCRdb on the multiplex PCR reads, yielding one entry per CDR3 protein. The sample has about 480,000 distinct CDR3 sequences; over 13% are singletons. Points from the study as a whole: Blood also carried most expanded thyroid clonotypes exceeding 0.001 frequency.

This clonotype has a count of ten or more. What it binds is unknown. One end of the junction fails to match germline, which may point to a read error. Material for sequencing was blood. The receptor was derived from a woman aged 25 to 39 with Graves' ophthalmopathy.

The CDR3 region is CAGSEARAGWAELFF. The CDR3 DNA sequence: TGTGCCGGCAGTGAAGCCCGGGCAGGGTGGGCGGAGCTGTTTTTT. The chain joins TRBV6-1 to TRBJ2-2; possible D gene TRBD1, 5 bases. Germline V gene data show CDR1 as MNHNS and CDR2 as SASEGT. This CDR3 is 15 amino acids long.